Below are 11 T cell receptor beta chains sequenced from a single sample in a study of liver allograft versus peripheral blood T cells. In the study overall: Repertoires from peripheral blood of liver transplant recipients were compared with those inside their transplanted livers.

Using its own MiXCR run on the reads, TCRdb lists one record per CDR3 protein. The top ten clones hold under 6.5% of a sample with roughly 15,000 distinct CDR3 sequences, 20% of them seen once. These receptors were obtained from a human patient who had a liver transplant. The graft donor may be the source of some T cells.

This clonotype rates as medium-sized (0.01 to 0.1%). The V and J genes are TRBV30 and TRBJ1-1; D might be TRBD1 (6 bases). Germline V CDR1 and CDR2: GTSNPN, SVGIG (reference sequence). The CDR3 consists of 16 residues. The V end lost 4 bases, the J end lost 2 bases, and 20 bases lay between the germline ends. The CDR3 spells CAWKMSGAGANTEAFF. As DNA, the CDR3 is TGTGCCTGGAAGATGTCGGGGGCAGGGGCTAACACTGAAGCTTTCTTT.

The chain recombines TRBV30 with TRBJ1-1; D unclear. V was cut by 5 bases and J by 7 bases, with 17 bases left in between. Germline lookup yields CDR1 GTSNPN and CDR2 SVGIG (reference sequence). This CDR3 has 13 residues. The CDR3 bases are TGTGCCTGGTCTCACCCCGGACCCGGTGAAGCTTTCTTT. It translates to CAWSHPGPGEAFF.

The chain joins TRBV19 to TRBJ1-5; D possibly corresponds to TRBD1 (6 bases). V was clipped by 9 bases and J by 3 bases, with 18 bases between them. CDR1 is LNHDA and CDR2 is SQIVND in the germline V gene (reference sequence). This CDR3 has 15 amino acids. The CDR3 region is CASSPDRIDNQPQHF. The CDR3 DNA reads as TGTGCCAGCTCTCCGGACAGAATAGACAATCAGCCCCAGCATTTT.

In its sample, this clonotype is medium-sized (0.01 to 0.1%). The chain uses TRBV29-1 and TRBJ1-1; TRBD1 matches at 8 bases. CDR3 size: 14 residues. CDR1 is SQVTM, CDR2 ANQGSEA, per germline. V shed 6 bases, J shed 0 bases, and the junction held 6 bases outside the gene matches. As DNA, the CDR3 is TGCAGCGTCGACGACAGGGGCCTGAACACTGAAGCTTTCTTT. Translation: CSVDDRGLNTEAFF.

The rearrangement uses TRBV28 and TRBJ1-5; no clear D gene. V gave up 5 bases and J gave up 5 bases, with 7 bases separating them. The CDR3 consists of 12 residues. Germline lookup yields CDR1 MDHEN and CDR2 SYDVKM. Here the CDR3 DNA reads TGTGCCAGCAGTCCTCCCTATCAGCCCCAGCATTTT. Translation: CASSPPYQPQHF.

This clonotype was seen more than once but under ten times. The gene calls are TRBV12-3 or TRBV12-4 and TRBJ1-5, with TRBD1 matching 9 bases. V gave up 6 bases and J gave up 7 bases; unmatched junction bases: 13. The CDR3 contains 16 residues. The CDR3 here is CASSSSGQGNGQPQHF. CDR3 nucleotides: TGTGCCAGCAGCTCCTCCGGACAGGGGAATGGGCAGCCCCAGCATTTT.

The chain joins TRBV5-6 to TRBJ1-1; D unclear. The CDR3 is 13 amino acids. CDR1 SGHDT and CDR2 YYEEEE come from the germline V gene. V was shortened by 5 bases and J by 0 bases, with 8 bases between the two germline ends. The CDR3 DNA is TGTGCCAGCAGACGGGTCATGAACACTGAAGCTTTCTTT. Protein: CASRRVMNTEAFF.

This clonotype is medium-sized within its sample. This chain uses TRBV7-2 with TRBJ1-6, with D possibly TRBD1 on 6 matching bases. Trimming took off 6 bases at V and 5 bases at J, with 20 bases between the two ends. In germline, CDR1 is SGHTA, CDR2 FQGNSA. This CDR3 spans 17 amino acids. The CDR3 nucleotides read TGTGCCAGCAGTATTACGAGCTGGGGGCTGGATAATTCACCCCTCCACTTT. This sequence encodes CASSITSWGLDNSPLHF.

By sample fraction, this clonotype is medium-sized. The chain is built from TRBV6-5 and TRBJ1-6, with D uncertain. The CDR3 has 13 residues. Trimming took 5 bases from V and 7 from J, leaving 9 bases between them. From germline, CDR1 is MNHEY and CDR2 SVGAGI. CDR3 in amino acids: CASSLEHNSPLHF. Written as DNA, the CDR3 is TGTGCCAGCAGTCTAGAACACAATTCACCCCTCCACTTT.

This clonotype qualifies as medium-sized. The chain is built from TRBV10-3 and TRBJ1-1; a possible D gene is TRBD1 (6 bases). Germline V lookup: CDR1 ENHRY, CDR2 SYGVKD. V dropped 2 bases and J dropped 3 bases, with 7 bases sitting between them. CDR3 length: 13 residues. CDR3 amino acids: CAISEGQHTEAFF. CDR3 DNA sequence: TGTGCCATCAGTGAGGGACAGCACACTGAAGCTTTCTTT.

This clonotype was seen more than once but under ten times. V usage is TRBV10-1 and J usage is TRBJ1-2; 8 bases line up with TRBD1. The CDR3 length is 14 residues. Germline CDR1 WNHNN, CDR2 SYGVQD (reference sequence). J lost 7 bases, V lost 8 bases, and 12 bases had no gene match. In nucleotides, the CDR3 is TGCGCCAGCTCCCAGGGGGCCAGCGGGAGTGGCTACACCTTC. Translation: CASSQGASGSGYTF.